A few counts support the clone carrying this T cell receptor beta chain. The antigen remains unidentified. The junction departs from germline at one end; a sequencing error may be responsible. This CDR3 contains 14 residues. Germline CDR1 reads SEHNR; CDR2 reads FQNEAQ (reference sequence). The record originates from a study of response to subunit inactivated influenza vaccine. Whole-study findings and limits: Authors suggested seasonal influenza vaccinations each recruit few new T cells.

One entry per CDR3 protein results from TCRdb running MiXCR on the RT-PCR reads. The sample lists some 500,000 distinct CDR3 sequences, 10% to 15% occurring once. The sequence came from a man aged 45 to 65 who received an inactivated influenza vaccine. This sample comprised PBMCs from blood, obtained about 40 days after vaccination. The chain combines TRBV7-9 with TRBJ1-1; D is perhaps TRBD1 (5 bases). CDR3 amino acids: CASSLAVGTEEGFF. In nucleotides, the CDR3 is TGTGCCAGCAGCTTAGCGGTCGGGACGGAGGAAGGTTTCTTT.